This section outlines one T cell receptor (beta chain) sequence together with its context. Its specificity is unknown. The CDR3 covers 13 residues. Trimming removed 11 bases at V and 7 bases at J, with 15 bases between. Germline-derived CDR1 and CDR2 are WSHSY and SAAADI. TCRdb keeps only in-frame clones here, not all; method: immunoSEQ multiplex PCR. The sample includes roughly 200,000 clones, around 70% of them seen just once. The data were obtained in a study of cytotoxic CD8 clonotypes in ibrutinib-treated CLL. Whole-study findings and limits: A difference in sampling times existed between sustained-remission and progressing patients. An increase in clonality occurred at ibrutinib response, followed by a return toward baseline at progression.

About 1.9 micrograms of genomic DNA (from cryopreserved PBMCs) were used for TCR beta libraries. V is TRBV10-2 and J is TRBJ1-6; D remains ambiguous. The specimen was PBMCs, collected after 12 months of ibrutinib treatment. The TCR sequence derives from a human donor with chronic lymphocytic leukemia. This CDR3 is CAGSRGTNSPLHF. DNA for the CDR3: TGCGCCGGATCCCGTGGAACCAATTCACCCCTCCACTTT.